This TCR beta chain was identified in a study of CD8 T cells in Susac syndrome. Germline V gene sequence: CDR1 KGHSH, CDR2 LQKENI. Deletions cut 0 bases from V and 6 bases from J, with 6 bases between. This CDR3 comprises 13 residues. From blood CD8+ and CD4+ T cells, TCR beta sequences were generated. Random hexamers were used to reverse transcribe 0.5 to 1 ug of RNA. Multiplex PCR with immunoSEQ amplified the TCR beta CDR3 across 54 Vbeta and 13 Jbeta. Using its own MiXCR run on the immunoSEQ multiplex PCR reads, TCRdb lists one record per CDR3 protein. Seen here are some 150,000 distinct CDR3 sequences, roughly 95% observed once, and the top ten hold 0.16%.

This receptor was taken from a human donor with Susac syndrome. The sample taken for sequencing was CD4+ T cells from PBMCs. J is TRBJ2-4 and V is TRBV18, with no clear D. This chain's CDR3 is CASSPPGSNIQYF. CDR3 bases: TGTGCCAGCTCACCACCGGGGTCAAACATTCAGTACTTC.